This T cell receptor beta chain was recovered during a study of control samples from healthy donors and cancer patients. Deletions cut 5 bases from V and 4 bases from J, with 6 bases between. The CDR3 contains 11 residues. Germline CDR1 reads KGHSH; CDR2 reads LQKENI. Clones were read by immunoSEQ multiplex PCR, and TCRdb kept only the in-frame ones, dropping some. The sample lists about 220,000 clones, roughly 94% seen once, with roughly 1.6% in the top ten. The TCR was taken from a man aged 45-65 years in good health. This sequence joins TRBV18 and TRBJ2-7; D gene unclear. Sequenced: blood. The CDR3 spells CASSASYEQYF. CDR3 DNA: TGTGCCAGCTCAGCCAGTTACGAGCAGTACTTC.